Following are 11 T cell receptor beta chains from one sample sequenced in a study of T cell changes during pregnancy in multiple sclerosis. The method was immunoSEQ multiplex PCR; TCRdb's version includes in-frame clones alone and lacks a portion of them. The table records around 57,000 clones, just over 90% of them present only once. Sequencing used peripheral blood, obtained in the second trimester of pregnancy. All receptors derive from a female donor with multiple sclerosis, enrolled in a pregnancy study.

The chain is built from TRBV7-3 and TRBJ2-1; 7 bases fit TRBD1. The CDR3 has 15 amino acids. CDR1 and CDR2 (germline): SGHTA, FQGTGA. With V trimmed by 4 bases and J by 3 bases, 6 bases remained unmatched. CDR3 DNA sequence: TGTGCCAGCAGCTCCGACAGGGTGGGCTACAATGAGCAGTTCTTC. Its translation: CASSSDRVGYNEQFF.

This chain joins TRBV9 and TRBJ2-2; tentative D call: TRBD1 (6 bases). Germline values: CDR1 SGDLS, CDR2 YYNGEE. Trimming pared 4 bases from V and 3 bases from J, leaving 16 bases between. This CDR3 region has 16 residues. The CDR3 nucleotides read TGTGCCAGCAGCACCGAGACGGACAGCTACACCGGGGAGCTGTTTTTT. Translated, it gives CASSTETDSYTGELFF.

This clone was observed a single time. The chain couples TRBV18 to TRBJ2-3; 9 positions match TRBD2. The germline V gene has CDR1 KGHSH and CDR2 LQKENI. Trimming took 5 bases from V and 2 from J; bases not matched to a gene: 5. The CDR3 runs 15 residues. The CDR3, as DNA: TGTGCCAGCTCAATGGAGCGGGGGGACACAGATACGCAGTATTTT. It yields the protein CASSMERGDTDTQYF.

The V and J genes are TRBV7-9 and TRBJ2-7; tentatively, D is TRBD1 (6 bases). In germline, CDR1 is SEHNR, CDR2 FQNEAQ (reference sequence). The CDR3 is made up of 13 amino acids. Trimming removed 5 bases at V and 3 bases at J, with 11 bases between. The CDR3 nucleotides are TGTGCCAGCAGCCCAGAGGGGGTCTACGAGCAGTACTTC. As protein: CASSPEGVYEQYF.

The J gene is TRBJ1-5, the V gene TRBV28; 7 positions agree with TRBD1. V trimming: 11 bases; J trimming: 2 bases; junction bases outside the gene matches: 9. From germline, CDR1 is MDHEN and CDR2 SYDVKM. The CDR3 has 14 amino acids. This chain's CDR3 is CAGKRTGGNQPQHF. CDR3 in DNA: TGTGCCGGCAAGCGTACAGGGGGCAATCAGCCCCAGCATTTT.

CDR3 region: CASSVRPGGANTEAFF. In nucleotides, the CDR3 is TGTGCCAGCAGCGTGCGTCCGGGCGGGGCGAACACTGAAGCTTTCTTT. The gene calls are TRBV9 and TRBJ1-1; tentative D call: TRBD1 (5 bases). CDR1 and CDR2 (germline): SGDLS, YYNGEE. CDR3 length: 16 residues. V was trimmed by 2 bases and J by 1 base, leaving 15 bases between them.

J is TRBJ1-3 and V is TRBV30, with a possible D match to TRBD1 (5 bases). This CDR3 region has 14 residues. V was shortened by 6 bases and J by 3 bases, with 15 bases between the two germline ends. Germline V gene data show CDR1 as GTSNPN and CDR2 as SVGIG (reference sequence). The CDR3 is CACNSWGFGNTIYF. The CDR3 DNA sequence: TGTGCCTGCAACAGCTGGGGCTTTGGAAACACCATATATTTT.

The chain combines TRBV15 with TRBJ2-7, with 7 bases identical to TRBD1. This CDR3 is built from 14 residues. V gave up 5 bases and J gave up 6 bases; unmatched junction bases: 10. Germline CDR1 reads LNHNV; CDR2 reads YYDKDF (reference sequence). This chain's CDR3 is CATSRTGARSEQYF. In nucleotides, the CDR3 is TGTGCCACCAGCCGAACAGGGGCCCGCTCCGAGCAGTACTTC. The full variable domain, in which reference TRBV15 and TRBJ2-7 provide the parts outside the CDR3, is DAMVIQNPRYQVTQFGKPVTLSCSQTLNHNVMYWYQQKSSQAPKLLFHYYDKDFNNEADTPDNFQSRRPNTSFCFLDIRSPGLGDTAMYLCATSRTGARSEQYFGPGTRLTVT.

J is TRBJ2-5 and V is TRBV5-1; D ambiguous. Germline CDR1 SGHRS, CDR2 YFSETQ. CDR3 length: 14 residues. V lost 1 base and J lost 1, with 8 bases in between. CDR3 sequence: CASSLIPSQETQYF. The CDR3 nucleotides read TGCGCCAGCAGCTTGATCCCTAGCCAAGAGACCCAGTACTTC.

The chain employs TRBV28 and TRBJ2-7; D might be TRBD1 (6 bases). CDR3 size: 15 residues. The germline CDR1 and CDR2 sequences are MDHEN and SYDVKM. Between the trimmed V and J ends, which lost 5 bases and 0 bases, there was a span of 14 bases. The CDR3 is CASSIPDRSSYEQYF. The CDR3 coding sequence is TGTGCCAGCAGTATCCCCGACAGGAGCTCCTACGAGCAGTACTTC.

This clone was counted once. V usage is TRBV19 and J usage is TRBJ1-3; TRBD1 is a possible D gene (6 bases). The germline V gene has CDR1 LNHDA and CDR2 SQIVND (reference sequence). The CDR3 is 14 residues long. The V end lost 8 bases, the J end lost 3 bases, and 14 bases lay between the germline ends. CDR3: CASGPRGSGNTIYF. The CDR3 bases are TGTGCCAGTGGCCCCAGGGGAAGTGGAAACACCATATATTTT.